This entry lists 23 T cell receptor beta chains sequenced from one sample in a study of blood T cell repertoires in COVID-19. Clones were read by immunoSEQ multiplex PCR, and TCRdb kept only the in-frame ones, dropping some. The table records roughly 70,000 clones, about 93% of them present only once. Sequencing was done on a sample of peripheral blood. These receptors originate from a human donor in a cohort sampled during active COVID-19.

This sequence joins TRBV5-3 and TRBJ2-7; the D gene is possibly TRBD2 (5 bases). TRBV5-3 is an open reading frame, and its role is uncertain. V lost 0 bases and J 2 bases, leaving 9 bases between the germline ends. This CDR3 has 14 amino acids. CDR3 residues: CARSLAAAAYEQYF. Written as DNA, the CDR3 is TGTGCCAGAAGCTTGGCGGCAGCGGCCTACGAGCAGTACTTC.

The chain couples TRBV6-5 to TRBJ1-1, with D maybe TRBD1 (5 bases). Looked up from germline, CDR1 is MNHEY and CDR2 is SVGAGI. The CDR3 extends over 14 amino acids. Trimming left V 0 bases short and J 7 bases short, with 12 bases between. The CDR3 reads CASSYSTAGNEAFF. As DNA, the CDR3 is TGTGCCAGCAGTTACTCGACGGCAGGGAATGAAGCTTTCTTT.

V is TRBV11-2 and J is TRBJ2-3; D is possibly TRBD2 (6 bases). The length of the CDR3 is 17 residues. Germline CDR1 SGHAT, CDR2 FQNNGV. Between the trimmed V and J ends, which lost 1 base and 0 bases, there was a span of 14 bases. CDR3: CASSLARGPTSTDTQYF. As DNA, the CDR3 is TGTGCCAGCAGCTTAGCGCGGGGCCCCACTAGCACAGATACGCAGTATTTT. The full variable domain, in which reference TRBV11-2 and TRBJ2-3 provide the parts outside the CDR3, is EAGVAQSPRYKIIEKRQSVAFWCNPISGHATLYWYQQILGQGPKLLIQFQNNGVVDDSQLPKDRFSAERLKGVDSTLKIQPAKLEDSAVYLCASSLARGPTSTDTQYFGPGTRLTVL.

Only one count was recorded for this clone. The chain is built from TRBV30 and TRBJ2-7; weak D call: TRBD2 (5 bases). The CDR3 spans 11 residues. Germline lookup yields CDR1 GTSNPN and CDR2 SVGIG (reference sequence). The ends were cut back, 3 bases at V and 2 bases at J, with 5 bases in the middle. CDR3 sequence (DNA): TGTGCCTGGAGGAGGGCCTACGAGCAGTACTTC. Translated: CAWRRAYEQYF.

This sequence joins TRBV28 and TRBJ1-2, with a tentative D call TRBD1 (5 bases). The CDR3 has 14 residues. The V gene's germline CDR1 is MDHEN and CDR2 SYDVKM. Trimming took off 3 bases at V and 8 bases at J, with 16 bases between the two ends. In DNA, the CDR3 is TGTGCCAGCAGTTTTATAGGCAGGGTGCAGGGCTACACCTTC. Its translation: CASSFIGRVQGYTF.

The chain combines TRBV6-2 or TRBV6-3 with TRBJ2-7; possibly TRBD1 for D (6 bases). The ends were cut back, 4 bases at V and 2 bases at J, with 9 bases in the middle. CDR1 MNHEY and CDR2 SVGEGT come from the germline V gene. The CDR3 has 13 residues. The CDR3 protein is CASSFSGAYEQYF. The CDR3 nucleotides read TGTGCCAGCAGTTTCTCAGGGGCCTACGAGCAGTACTTC.

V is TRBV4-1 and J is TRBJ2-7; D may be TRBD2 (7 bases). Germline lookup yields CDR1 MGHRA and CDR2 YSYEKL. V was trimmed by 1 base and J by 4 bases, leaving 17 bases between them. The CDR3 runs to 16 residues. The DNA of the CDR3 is TGCGCCAGCAGCCAAGGCGGGGGCCGGGGGTGGTACGAGCAGTACTTC. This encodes CASSQGGGRGWYEQYF.

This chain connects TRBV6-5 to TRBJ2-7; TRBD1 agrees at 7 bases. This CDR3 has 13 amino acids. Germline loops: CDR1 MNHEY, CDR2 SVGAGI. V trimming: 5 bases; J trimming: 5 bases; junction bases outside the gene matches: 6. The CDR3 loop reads CASSIVTGNEQYF. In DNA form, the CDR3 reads TGTGCCAGCAGTATAGTGACAGGGAACGAGCAGTACTTC.

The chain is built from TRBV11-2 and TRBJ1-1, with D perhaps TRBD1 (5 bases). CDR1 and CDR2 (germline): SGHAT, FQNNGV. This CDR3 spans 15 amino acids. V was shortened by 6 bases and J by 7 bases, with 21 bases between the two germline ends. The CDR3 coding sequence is TGTGCCAGCAGTTCAACCCCGCGGGGGAAACTTGAAGCTTTCTTT. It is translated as CASSSTPRGKLEAFF.

The DNA for the CDR3 is TGTGCCAGCTCACCGGACAGTCCTCCAACCTACGAGCAGTACTTC. Its protein is CASSPDSPPTYEQYF. The gene calls are TRBV18 and TRBJ2-7; perhaps TRBD1 as D (6 bases). Trimming shortened V by 3 bases and J by 2 bases, and 14 bases separated the two germline ends. Germline values: CDR1 KGHSH, CDR2 LQKENI. The CDR3 covers 15 residues.

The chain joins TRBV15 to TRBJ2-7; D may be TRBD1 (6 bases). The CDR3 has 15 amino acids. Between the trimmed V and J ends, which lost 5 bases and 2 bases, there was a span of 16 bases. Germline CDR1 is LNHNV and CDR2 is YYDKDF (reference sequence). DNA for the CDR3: TGTGCCACCAGCCTGATCAGGGGCAGAACCTACGAGCAGTACTTC. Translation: CATSLIRGRTYEQYF.

CDR3 nucleotides: TGTGCCAGCAGTGAAAAAAGGAGTATCCAAGGACATCTCGCAACTAATGAAAAACTGTTTTTT. It is translated as CASSEKRSIQGHLATNEKLFF. The J gene is TRBJ1-4, the V gene TRBV6-1; D might be TRBD1 (5 bases). The V gene lost 2 bases and the J gene lost 0 bases, with 25 bases spanning the gap. CDR1 MNHNS and CDR2 SASEGT come from the germline V gene. The CDR3 contains 21 residues.

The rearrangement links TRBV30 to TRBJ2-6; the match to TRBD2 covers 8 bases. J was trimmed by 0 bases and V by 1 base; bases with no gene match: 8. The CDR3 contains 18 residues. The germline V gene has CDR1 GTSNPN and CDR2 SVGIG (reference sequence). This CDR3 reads CAWSAAAGVHSGANVLTF. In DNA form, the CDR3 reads TGTGCCTGGAGTGCGGCAGCGGGGGTCCACTCTGGGGCCAACGTCCTGACTTTC.

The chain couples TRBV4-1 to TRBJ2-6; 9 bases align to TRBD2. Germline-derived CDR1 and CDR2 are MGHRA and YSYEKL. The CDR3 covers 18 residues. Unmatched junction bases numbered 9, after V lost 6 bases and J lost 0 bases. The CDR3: CASSFRTSDRSGANVLTF. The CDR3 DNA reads TGCGCCAGCAGTTTTAGGACTAGCGACCGCTCTGGGGCCAACGTCCTGACTTTC.

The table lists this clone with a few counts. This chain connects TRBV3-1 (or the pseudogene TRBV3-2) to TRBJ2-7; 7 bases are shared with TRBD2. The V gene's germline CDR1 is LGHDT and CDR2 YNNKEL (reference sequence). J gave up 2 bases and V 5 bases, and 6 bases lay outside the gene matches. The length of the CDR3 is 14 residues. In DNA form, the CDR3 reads TGTGCCAGCAGCGCAACTAGCGAGACCTACGAGCAGTACTTC. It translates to CASSATSETYEQYF.

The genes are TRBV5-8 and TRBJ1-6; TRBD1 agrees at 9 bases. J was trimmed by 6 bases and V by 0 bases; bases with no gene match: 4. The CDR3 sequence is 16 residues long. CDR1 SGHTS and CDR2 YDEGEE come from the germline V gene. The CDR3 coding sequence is TGTGCCAGCAGCTTGGCCGGGACAGGGCTTAATTCACCCCTCCACTTT. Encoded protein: CASSLAGTGLNSPLHF.

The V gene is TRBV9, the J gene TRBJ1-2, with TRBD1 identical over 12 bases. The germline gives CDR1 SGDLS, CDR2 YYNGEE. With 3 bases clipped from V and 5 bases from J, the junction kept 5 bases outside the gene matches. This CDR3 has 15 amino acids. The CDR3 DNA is TGTGCCAGCAGCGCAGGGACAGGGGGCTCATATGGCTACACCTTC. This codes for CASSAGTGGSYGYTF.

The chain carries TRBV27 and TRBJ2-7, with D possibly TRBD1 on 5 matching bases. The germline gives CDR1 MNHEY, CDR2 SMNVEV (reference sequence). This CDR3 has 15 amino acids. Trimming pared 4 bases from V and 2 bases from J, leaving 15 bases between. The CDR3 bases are TGTGCCAGCAGTTCCCGATCCCGACAGACCTACGAGCAGTACTTC. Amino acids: CASSSRSRQTYEQYF.

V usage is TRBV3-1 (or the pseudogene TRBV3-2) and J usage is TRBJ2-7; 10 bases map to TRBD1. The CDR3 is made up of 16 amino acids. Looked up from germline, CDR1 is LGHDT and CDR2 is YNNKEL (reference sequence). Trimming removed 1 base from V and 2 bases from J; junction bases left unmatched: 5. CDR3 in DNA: TGTGCCAGCAGCCAAGGGCCGGGACAGGGGCCCTACGAGCAGTACTTC. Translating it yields CASSQGPGQGPYEQYF.

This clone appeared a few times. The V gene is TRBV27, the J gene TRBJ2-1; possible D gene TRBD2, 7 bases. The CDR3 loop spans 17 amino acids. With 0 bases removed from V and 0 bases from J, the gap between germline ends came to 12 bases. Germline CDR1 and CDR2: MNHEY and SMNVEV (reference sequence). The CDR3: CASSLSTGGYSYNEQFF. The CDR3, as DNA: TGTGCCAGCAGTTTATCGACGGGGGGCTACTCCTACAATGAGCAGTTCTTC.

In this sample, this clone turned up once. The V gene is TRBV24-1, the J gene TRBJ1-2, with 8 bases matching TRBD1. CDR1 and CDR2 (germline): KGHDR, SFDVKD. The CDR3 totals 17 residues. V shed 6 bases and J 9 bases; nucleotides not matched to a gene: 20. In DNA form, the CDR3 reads TGTGCCACCAGTTCTTCGAACGGACAGGGTACATGGTGGAGCTACACCTTC. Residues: CATSSSNGQGTWWSYTF.

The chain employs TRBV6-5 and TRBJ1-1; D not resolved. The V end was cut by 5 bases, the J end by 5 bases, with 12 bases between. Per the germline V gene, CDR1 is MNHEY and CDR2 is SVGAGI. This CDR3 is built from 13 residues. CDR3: CASSTRPGTEAFF. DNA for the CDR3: TGTGCCAGCAGTACACGACCGGGTACTGAAGCTTTCTTT.

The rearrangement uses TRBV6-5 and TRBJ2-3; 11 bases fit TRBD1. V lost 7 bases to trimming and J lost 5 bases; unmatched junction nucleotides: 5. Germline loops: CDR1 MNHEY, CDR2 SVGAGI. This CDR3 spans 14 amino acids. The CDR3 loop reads CASMVDRGLDTQYF. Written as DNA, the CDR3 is TGTGCCAGCATGGTGGACAGGGGGCTAGATACGCAGTATTTT.